This T cell receptor beta chain is drawn from a study of T cell repertoires in cytomegalovirus infection. Study-wide context: Used in the study were CMV epitopes, some recently identified and HLA-C-restricted, others well-studied and HLA-B-restricted. Indications came from public TCR beta signatures; they pointed to CMV infection and to a matching HLA type.

In TCRdb, the reads were re-called with MiXCR into one record per CDR3 protein. The repertoire holds approximately 300,000 distinct CDR3 sequences, with 25% to 30% as singletons. Study-wide points: Predominance within the ex vivo response was attributable to HLA-C-restricted CMV-specific TCR beta clonotypes. CMV carriers having the relevant HLA were flagged by cumulative public TCR beta family frequency.

Regarding this clonotype: Antigen: not known. Mismatch with germline at one junction end may stem from a read error.

The CDR3 is made up of 15 amino acids. Per germline, CDR1 SGHTA and CDR2 FQGNSA. V gene TRBV7-2 combines with J gene TRBJ2-7, with 12 bases identical to TRBD2. The material sequenced was cultured PBMCs, taken from culture after CMV antigen stimulation. This TCR was recovered from a human donor in good health (CMV status not recorded). Some clones in this sample may be carry-over from other donors' samples. CDR3 nucleotides: TGTGCCGGCAGCTCGACTAGCGGGAGCTCCTACGAGCAGTACTTC. It encodes CAGSSTSGSSYEQYF.